Here is one T cell receptor beta chain with its context. Via MiXCR, TCRdb re-called the reads, giving one row per CDR3 protein. The table has under 300,000 distinct CDR3 sequences, 17% seen once; the top ten hold over 40%. The CDR3 has 14 amino acids. The V and J ends lost 5 bases and 9 bases respectively, with 17 bases between them. Germline V gives CDR1 MNHEY, CDR2 SVGEGT. The data are from a study of T cell repertoires in cytomegalovirus infection. Study overall: Public TCR beta signature analysis indicated the presence of both CMV infection and matching HLA type.

The sample comprised CD8+ T cells from PBMCs. The chain uses TRBV6-2 or TRBV6-3 and TRBJ2-1, with a possible D match to TRBD1 (5 bases). The clonotype originates from a human donor in good health (CMV status not recorded). Some clones in this sample may be carry-over from other donors' samples. CDR3 sequence reads: CASSPTVIGGEQFF. CDR3 coding DNA: TGTGCCAGCAGTCCGACAGTTATTGGTGGTGAGCAGTTCTTC.